This entry lists 20 T cell receptor beta chains sequenced from one sample in a study of blood T cell repertoires in COVID-19. TCRdb's table, derived via immunoSEQ multiplex PCR, lists solely in-frame clones and lacks some. The table includes around 250,000 clones, 80% to 85% detected once. Specimen: peripheral blood. All receptors derive from a man between 50 and 59 years old with active or convalescent COVID-19.

This clone was counted a single time. This chain joins TRBV18 and TRBJ2-7, with TRBD2 identical over 9 bases. Germline CDR1 reads KGHSH; CDR2 reads LQKENI. The CDR3 covers 14 residues. Trimming took 4 bases from V and 5 from J; bases not matched to a gene: 6. The CDR3 coding sequence is TGTGCCAGCTCACGGGCGGGGGGGCTCGACGAGCAGTACTTC. Translation gives CASSRAGGLDEQYF.

The V and J genes are TRBV6-6 and TRBJ1-1; the D gene is possibly TRBD1 (5 bases). CDR3 size: 14 residues. Germline assignment: CDR1 MNHNY and CDR2 SVGAGI (reference sequence). The V end lost 0 bases, the J end lost 4 bases, and 9 bases lay between the germline ends. The CDR3 sequence is CASSYSGGSTEAFF. CDR3 DNA sequence: TGTGCCAGCAGTTACTCCGGGGGATCCACTGAAGCTTTCTTT.

This chain connects TRBV5-6 to TRBJ2-7, with TRBD1 identical over 9 bases. The ends lost 6 bases at V and 1 base at J; junction bases unmatched: 8. CDR1 and CDR2 from the germline V gene are SGHDT and YYEEEE. The CDR3 covers 15 residues. The CDR3 DNA is TGTGCCAGCACCTTCTCGGGACAGGGTTCCTACGAGCAGTACTTC. Its protein product is CASTFSGQGSYEQYF. Full variable domain (rest looked up from reference TRBV5-6 and TRBJ2-7): DAGVTQSPTHLIKTRGQQVTLRCSPKSGHDTVSWYQQALGQGPQFIFQYYEEEERQRGNFPDRFSGHQFPNYSSELNVNALLLGDSALYLCASTFSGQGSYEQYFGPGTRLTVT.

V usage is TRBV30 and J usage is TRBJ1-5; a weak D match, TRBD1 (6 bases). V lost 8 bases, J lost 6 bases, and 17 bases lay in between. CDR1 GTSNPN and CDR2 SVGIG come from the germline V gene (reference sequence). CDR3 length: 13 amino acids. The DNA for the CDR3 is TGTGCCGGGGCCACAGGGATCGGTCAGCCCCAGCATTTT. Translating it yields CAGATGIGQPQHF.

V gene TRBV5-1 combines with J gene TRBJ1-2; a weak D match, TRBD1 (6 bases). The CDR3 sequence is 13 residues long. Germline V gives CDR1 SGHRS, CDR2 YFSETQ. V lost 3 bases and J 3 bases, leaving 9 bases between the germline ends. CDR3 nucleotides: TGCGCCAGCAGCTCAGCAGGGGACTATGGCTACACCTTC. It encodes CASSSAGDYGYTF.

This rearrangement joins TRBV6-2 or TRBV6-3 to TRBJ1-4, with no clear D. With 6 bases removed from V and 7 bases from J, the gap between germline ends came to 9 bases. The germline CDR1 and CDR2 sequences are MNHEY and SVGEGT. The CDR3 is 12 residues long. CDR3 DNA: TGTGCCAGCAGCGGCGGGAGTGAAAAACTGTTTTTT. The encoded protein is CASSGGSEKLFF.

V and J are TRBV12-5 and TRBJ1-2; no clear D. Germline-derived CDR1 and CDR2 are LGHNT and FRNRAP. Trimming pared 3 bases from V and 8 bases from J, leaving 10 bases between. CDR3 size: 12 residues. The CDR3 loop is CASGLDWRGYTF. The CDR3 nucleotides read TGTGCTAGTGGTTTAGACTGGAGAGGCTACACCTTC.

V gene TRBV24-1 combines with J gene TRBJ1-2; the D is unclear. V was clipped by 3 bases and J by 10 bases, with 11 bases between them. Germline V gene lookup returns CDR1 KGHDR and CDR2 SFDVKD. The CDR3 is 12 amino acids. The DNA for the CDR3 is TGTGCCACCAGTGATCCCGGCAGGAACTACACCTTC. Translation gives CATSDPGRNYTF.

V usage is TRBV7-6 and J usage is TRBJ2-1; 7 nucleotides match TRBD2. This CDR3 region has 13 residues. Germline-derived CDR1 and CDR2 are SGHVS and FNYEAQ. V lost 5 bases, J lost 11 bases, and 9 bases stayed unmatched. CDR3 DNA: TGTGCCAGCAGCCAAACCCTGGGAGGGCAGCAGTTCTTC. This codes for CASSQTLGGQQFF.

In its sample, this clone was seen once. CDR3 DNA sequence: TGTGCCAGCAGAGACCCGGGGGGGCGAGGATATCACACCGGGGAGCTGTTTTTT. Translation gives CASRDPGGRGYHTGELFF. V usage is TRBV2 and J usage is TRBJ2-2, with 8 bases lining up with TRBD2. This CDR3 comprises 18 residues. J lost 3 bases, V lost 6 bases, and 15 bases had no gene match. Germline V gene data show CDR1 as SNHLY and CDR2 as FYNNEI.

CDR3 DNA sequence: TGTGCCAGCAGCTTAGGAAGCATCCCGAACACTGAAGCTTTCTTT. It codes for CASSLGSIPNTEAFF. V is TRBV11-1 and J is TRBJ1-1; D gene unclear. Germline CDR1 is SGHAT and CDR2 is FQDESV (reference sequence). The CDR3 is 15 residues long. Trimming removed 1 base at V and 1 base at J, with 10 bases between. Based on the CDR3 plus reference TRBV11-1 and TRBJ1-1, the full variable domain is EAEVAQSPRYKITEKSQAVAFWCDPISGHATLYWYRQILGQGPELLVQFQDESVVDDSQLPKDRFSAERLKGVDSTLKIQPAELGDSAMYLCASSLGSIPNTEAFFGQGTRLTVV.

This clone occurred once. The V call is TRBV5-1, the J call TRBJ2-1; unclear D gene. Germline values: CDR1 SGHRS, CDR2 YFSETQ. V was clipped by 2 bases and J by 0 bases, with 9 bases between them. The CDR3 sequence is 15 residues long. CDR3 protein: CASSLAQSSYNEQFF. The CDR3 DNA reads as TGCGCCAGCAGCTTAGCACAGAGCTCCTACAATGAGCAGTTCTTC.

The chain combines TRBV12-3 or TRBV12-4 with TRBJ1-2; D ambiguous. V gave up 5 bases and J gave up 12 bases, with 13 bases separating them. The CDR3 sequence is 11 residues long. The chain's CDR3 is CASSPRVGHTF. CDR3 DNA sequence: TGTGCCAGCAGTCCCCGAGTTGGGCACACCTTC.

This clone was observed a few times. The chain combines TRBV19 with TRBJ2-1; D possibly corresponds to TRBD1 (6 bases). V was pared by 1 base and J by 0 bases, with 10 bases between. CDR1 LNHDA and CDR2 SQIVND come from the germline V gene (reference sequence). The CDR3 has 16 amino acids. The CDR3 coding sequence is TGTGCCAGTAGTATAGGACAGGTCCGCTCCTACAATGAGCAGTTCTTC. Residues: CASSIGQVRSYNEQFF. The variable domain in full, with the rest retrieved from reference TRBV19 and TRBJ2-1, is DGGITQSPKYLFRKEGQNVTLSCEQNLNHDAMYWYRQDPGQGLRLIYYSQIVNDFQKGDIAEGYSVSREKKESFPLTVTSAQKNPTAFYLCASSIGQVRSYNEQFFGPGTRLTVL.

The gene calls are TRBV7-2 and TRBJ2-7; the match to TRBD1 covers 8 bases. The CDR3 runs to 15 residues. V lost 5 bases, J lost 3 bases, and 9 bases stayed unmatched. Germline assignment: CDR1 SGHTA and CDR2 FQGNSA. The CDR3 region has the DNA TGTGCCAGCAGCCCCCGACAGGGGATGGGCTACGAGCAGTACTTC. Translating gives CASSPRQGMGYEQYF.

To note about this clone: Other DNA sequences within the sample encode an identical CDR3. The V and J genes are TRBV7-2 and TRBJ1-6, with D uncertain. Germline V CDR1 and CDR2: SGHTA, FQGNSA. The germline V and J ends were trimmed by 1 base and 7 bases, with 5 bases remaining between them. CDR3 length: 13 residues. The CDR3 here is CASSLVANSPLHF. The CDR3 bases are TGTGCCAGCAGCTTAGTAGCAAATTCACCCCTCCACTTT.

This clone showed up just a few times. The rearrangement uses TRBV2 and TRBJ1-1, with D maybe TRBD1 (6 bases). The V and J ends lost 7 bases and 5 bases respectively, with 11 bases between them. The CDR3 covers 12 residues. Germline V gives CDR1 SNHLY, CDR2 FYNNEI. The CDR3 coding sequence is TGTGCCAGCAAAAGGGGGGGGACTGAAGCTTTCTTT. It specifies CASKRGGTEAFF.

This chain joins TRBV9 and TRBJ2-3; 13 bases are a match to TRBD2. The V gene end was trimmed by 3 bases and the J gene end by 7 bases; junction bases not matched to a gene: 11. CDR1 and CDR2 from the germline V gene are SGDLS and YYNGEE. The CDR3 is 17 residues long. The CDR3 region is CASSASPGLAGDHTQYF. In nucleotides, the CDR3 is TGTGCCAGCAGCGCCTCCCCTGGACTAGCGGGGGATCATACGCAGTATTTT.

This clone was observed a single time. J is TRBJ2-3 and V is TRBV10-3, with a tentative D call TRBD2 (5 bases). The CDR3 totals 15 residues. V lost 6 bases to trimming and J lost 1 base, with 14 bases between them. From germline, CDR1 is ENHRY and CDR2 SYGVKD. Written as DNA, the CDR3 is TGTGCCATCAGGCCTGAGGGAATGGGCACAGATACGCAGTATTTT. It specifies CAIRPEGMGTDTQYF.

The chain carries TRBV6-2 or TRBV6-3 and TRBJ2-5, with 11 bases fitting TRBD2. The CDR3 is 13 residues long. Germline V gene lookup returns CDR1 MNHEY and CDR2 SVGEGT. After removal of 6 bases from V and 7 bases from J, the junction contained 4 bases not matched to a gene. The CDR3 nucleotides read TGTGCCAGCAGCGTCGGACTAGCGGGGACCCAGTACTTC. This encodes CASSVGLAGTQYF.